This is a list of T cell receptor beta chains from one sample in a study of glioma-infiltrating T cells after dendritic cell vaccination. Using immunoSEQ multiplex PCR, the repertoire was profiled, and TCRdb retains in-frame clones only, with some absent. Of approximately 100,000 clones in the sample, about four fifths were seen once. The sample consisted of blood, taken before dendritic cell vaccination. These receptors were obtained from a human donor with glioblastoma. CDR3s include the opening cysteine and the closing phenylalanine or tryptophan. A D gene is named only where the DNA matches it firmly. Clone size is stated in some rows and not others, as once, few, many or a class when expanded.

j_call	v_call	d_call	clone_size	cdr3_aa	cdr3_nt
TRBJ2-5	TRBV5-1	.	.	CASRHDNQETQYF	TGCGCCAGCAGACATGACAACCAAGAGACCCAGTACTTC
TRBJ2-4	TRBV9	TRBD2	.	CASSAGHRGGDIQYF	TGTGCCAGCAGCGCGGGGCATAGGGGAGGGGACATTCAGTACTTC
TRBJ1-1	TRBV11-3	TRBD1	.	CASSVQGTGAEAFF	TGTGCCAGCAGCGTACAGGGGACGGGCGCTGAAGCTTTCTTT
TRBJ2-7	TRBV11-1	TRBD2	.	CASSYNGGASYEQYF	TGTGCCAGCAGCTACAACGGGGGGGCCTCCTACGAGCAGTACTTC
TRBJ1-1	TRBV9	TRBD1	once	CASSVEDRPNTEAFF	TGTGCCAGCAGCGTAGAGGACAGGCCGAACACTGAAGCTTTCTTT
TRBJ2-5	TRBV6-5	.	few	CASSSTGIQETQYF	TGTGCCAGCAGCTCCACCGGGATACAAGAGACCCAGTACTTC
TRBJ1-1	TRBV7-9	.	.	CASSRTIENTEAFF	TGTGCCAGCAGCCGTACTATAGAGAACACTGAAGCTTTCTTT
TRBJ1-1	TRBV27	TRBD1	.	CASSGRGSRLNTEAFF	TGTGCCAGCAGTGGCAGGGGGTCAAGGTTGAACACTGAAGCTTTCTTT
TRBJ2-1	TRBV7-8	.	once	CASSSDFNEQFF	TGTGCCAGCAGCTCGGACTTCAATGAGCAGTTCTTC
TRBJ1-5	TRBV6-6	.	.	CASSRGQPQHF	TGTGCCAGCAGCAGGGGTCAGCCCCAGCATTTT
TRBJ1-1	TRBV5-1	.	once	CASSPPGGMNTEAFF	TGCGCCAGCAGCCCACCGGGGGGAATGAACACTGAAGCTTTCTTT
TRBJ1-1	TRBV4-1	TRBD1	.	CASSHRGQGSGNTEAFF	TGCGCCAGCAGCCACCGAGGACAGGGTAGCGGCAACACTGAAGCTTTCTTT
TRBJ1-2	TRBV7-2	.	.	CASSLIRGYGYTF	TGTGCCAGCAGCTTAATCAGGGGCTATGGCTACACCTTC
TRBJ1-2	TRBV18	TRBD1	.	CASSPRPGGLDYGYTF	TGTGCCAGCTCACCACGCCCAGGGGGCTTGGACTATGGCTACACCTTC
TRBJ1-1	TRBV28	.	few	CASSRNTEAFF	TGTGCCAGCTCCCGGAACACTGAAGCTTTCTTT
TRBJ2-7	TRBV4-2	.	.	CASSQAGDSYEQYF	TGTGCCAGCAGCCAAGCAGGGGACTCCTACGAGCAGTACTTC
TRBJ2-1	TRBV4-1	TRBD2	.	CASSQVILAGGEQFF	TGCGCCAGCAGCCAAGTCATTTTGGCGGGGGGTGAGCAGTTCTTC
TRBJ1-6	TRBV10-1	.	.	CASKQNSPLHF	TGCGCCAGCAAACAAAATTCACCCCTCCACTTT
TRBJ1-5	TRBV28	TRBD1	.	CASRYPQGAGQPQHF	TGTGCCAGCAGATACCCGCAGGGGGCGGGACAGCCCCAGCATTTT
TRBJ2-1	TRBV6-5	.	few	CASSFGGVNEQFF	TGTGCCAGCAGTTTCGGGGGTGTCAATGAGCAGTTCTTC
TRBJ1-1	TRBV6-5	.	.	CASSTGLRAFF	TGTGCCAGCAGTACAGGGTTAAGAGCTTTCTTT
TRBJ1-3	TRBV5-1	.	few	CASSPNPSSGNTIYF	TGCGCCAGCAGTCCAAATCCGAGCTCTGGAAACACCATATATTTT
TRBJ2-7	TRBV15	TRBD2	.	CATSRRRTSGNYEQYF	TGTGCCACCAGCAGAAGGAGGACTAGCGGGAACTACGAGCAGTACTTC
TRBJ2-5	TRBV2	.	.	CASSDPRITQYF	TGTGCCAGCAGTGACCCGCGCATCACCCAGTACTTC
TRBJ1-1	TRBV4-2	TRBD1	.	CASSQMTGGMRDTEAFF	TGTGCCAGCAGCCAAATGACAGGGGGCATGAGAGACACTGAAGCTTTCTTT
TRBJ2-4	TRBV6-6	.	.	CASSTYRDSKNIQYF	TGTGCCAGCAGCACATACCGGGACTCCAAAAACATTCAGTACTTC
TRBJ2-1	TRBV7-6	TRBD2	few	CASSSGTSGTYNEQFF	TGTGCCAGCAGCTCCGGGACTAGCGGCACCTACAATGAGCAGTTCTTC
TRBJ1-1	TRBV10-3	TRBD1	once	CASGTGGEGTEAFF	TGTGCCTCTGGGACAGGGGGCGAGGGCACTGAAGCTTTCTTT
TRBJ1-1	TRBV28	.	.	CASRNYRFTEAFF	TGTGCCAGCAGGAATTACAGGTTCACTGAAGCTTTCTTT
TRBJ1-2	TRBV21-1	.	.	CASSFYRELRNYGYTF	TGTGCCAGCAGCTTCTACAGGGAGCTGCGTAACTATGGCTACACCTTC
TRBJ1-1	TRBV2	TRBD1	.	CASILGTGNTEAFF	TGTGCCAGCATACTCGGGACAGGGAACACTGAAGCTTTCTTT
TRBJ1-4	TRBV15	TRBD1	.	CATSIGRGLTNEKLFF	TGTGCCACCAGCATCGGTAGGGGGCTTACTAATGAAAAACTGTTTTTT
TRBJ1-1	TRBV6-1	.	few	CASSEYTEAFF	TGTGCCAGCAGTGAGTATACTGAAGCTTTCTTT
TRBJ2-2	TRBV30	.	.	CAWSRLGTRNTGELFF	TGTGCCTGGAGCAGATTGGGGACTCGGAACACCGGGGAGCTGTTTTTT
TRBJ2-7	TRBV6-6	TRBD1	few	CASSPTGAVEQYF	TGTGCCAGCAGTCCTACAGGGGCGGTCGAGCAGTACTTC
TRBJ2-2	TRBV19	.	.	CASSITANTGELFF	TGTGCCAGTAGCATCACAGCGAACACCGGGGAGCTGTTTTTT
TRBJ1-3	TRBV28	TRBD1	.	CASSPAQGRPGNTIYF	TGTGCCAGCAGTCCGGCACAGGGGCGCCCTGGAAACACCATATATTTT
TRBJ1-1	TRBV6-1	.	once	CASRIQGRSEAFF	TGTGCCAGCAGGATCCAGGGAAGAAGTGAAGCTTTCTTT
TRBJ2-7	TRBV29-1	.	.	CSVFTSYSYEQYF	TGCAGCGTTTTTACGAGTTACTCCTACGAGCAGTACTTC
TRBJ1-1	TRBV10-2	.	.	CASSPLQGMNTEAFF	TGCGCCAGCAGCCCCCTTCAGGGAATGAACACTGAAGCTTTCTTT
TRBJ2-7	TRBV4-2	.	once	CASSQEGSSVYEQYF	TGTGCCAGCAGCCAAGAAGGGAGTTCGGTATACGAGCAGTACTTC
TRBJ2-1	TRBV11-3	TRBD2	.	CASSLREGPYNEQFF	TGTGCCAGCAGCTTACGGGAGGGCCCCTACAATGAGCAGTTCTTC
TRBJ1-4	TRBV4-1	.	.	CASSQARGQDNEKLFF	TGCGCCAGCAGCCAAGCACGTGGGCAGGATAATGAAAAACTGTTTTTT
TRBJ2-7	TRBV10-3	TRBD1	.	CAISPGQGGRYEQYF	TGTGCCATCAGTCCAGGACAGGGCGGGCGCTACGAGCAGTACTTC
TRBJ1-2	TRBV5-6	.	few	CASSLQGEYGYTF	TGTGCCAGCAGCTTACAGGGAGAATATGGCTACACCTTC
TRBJ1-1	TRBV9	TRBD1	.	CASSLRGTGGTEAFF	TGTGCCAGCAGCCTGAGGGGGACAGGGGGCACTGAAGCTTTCTTT
TRBJ1-2	TRBV18	.	.	CASSHIRDNGYTF	TGTGCCAGCTCACATATACGGGACAATGGCTACACCTTC
TRBJ1-2	TRBV29-1	TRBD1	.	CSVGDRDYGYTF	TGCAGCGTCGGGGACAGGGACTATGGCTACACCTTC
TRBJ1-6	TRBV6-1	.	once	CASRSPNYNSPLHF	TGTGCCAGCAGGAGTCCCAATTATAATTCACCCCTCCACTTT
TRBJ1-1	TRBV10-3	TRBD1	.	CAISYRGLDTEAFF	TGTGCCATCAGTTACAGGGGGCTGGACACTGAAGCTTTCTTT